The source of this TCR beta chain is a study of blood T cell repertoires in COVID-19. Study details: Italy, Spain and the United States were the sources of the convalescent and acute COVID-19 samples. T cells, B-cell-depleted T cells, or PBMCs supplied cDNA or gDNA.

Per the original data handling: Nucleated cell number was recorded as an estimate derived from reference gene primer amplification. Repertoires were generated with immunoSEQ multiplex PCR, while TCRdb's copy carries only in-frame clones and drops some. V and J calls and clone size are as listed in that table; D and trimming were resolved from the DNA. The data show roughly 150,000 clones, 87% seen once. Trimming stripped 6 bases from V and 5 bases from J, with 19 bases between. Germline loops: CDR1 KGHSH, CDR2 LQKENI. The CDR3 sequence is 15 residues long. The V gene is TRBV18, the J gene TRBJ2-5, with D tentatively TRBD1 (6 bases). The sequencing sample was made of peripheral blood. The sequence was collected from a human donor in a cohort sampled during active COVID-19. CDR3 in DNA: TGTGCCAGCTCCTTGTCCGGATCAGGGGTGGAGACCCAGTACTTC. Protein: CASSLSGSGVETQYF.